This TCR beta chain is drawn from a study of cytomegalovirus exposure and HLA in healthy donors. Study results and caveats: Immune exposure information available was restricted to CMV serostatus.

Vbeta (60) and Jbeta (13) primers were used in the PCR. Assay: immunoSEQ multiplex PCR; the TCRdb copy retains only in-frame clones and omits some. Seen here are some 200,000 clones, just under 70% observed once, and the top ten hold about 2.8%. About this clone: Its antigen is undetermined. Germline is not matched at one junction end, which may reflect a read error.

Material for sequencing was PBMCs. The clonotype comes from a man aged 35 to 55 in good health and CMV-seropositive.

CDR3 region: CASRPIAGVRYQNF. The CDR3 DNA is TGTGCCAGCAGACCTATAGCGGGGGTACGATATCAGAACTTC. This sequence joins TRBV6-1 and TRBJ2-4; 9 nucleotides line up with TRBD2. The CDR3 contains 14 residues. CDR1 is MNHNS and CDR2 is SASEGT in the germline V gene.